This T cell receptor (beta chain) was obtained from a study of identical twins. General study points: Some out-of-frame alpha sequences were shared by twins, and these showed excess low generation probability.

Points on this clonotype: The target antigen is unknown.

TCRdb reanalysed the 5' RACE reads using MiXCR and keeps one entry per CDR3 protein. The table lists some 300,000 distinct CDR3 sequences, roughly an eighth of them singletons. The CDR3 has 16 amino acids. Trimming removed 4 bases at V and 8 bases at J, with 21 bases between. Germline-derived CDR1 and CDR2 are MNHNS and SASEGT. With no exceptions, donors were healthy Caucasians. The sample also formed part of further work on yellow fever vaccine responses in identical twins.

This TCR was sampled from a woman aged 18-35 years in good health. This chain connects TRBV6-1 to TRBJ2-1; D tentatively fits TRBD1 or TRBD2 (5 bases each). Sequenced material: CD8+ T cells sorted from blood. The CDR3 sequence is CASSVRTLGPRDEQFF. Written as DNA, the CDR3 is TGTGCCAGCAGTGTTAGGACACTAGGACCACGCGATGAGCAGTTCTTC.